The 29 T cell receptor beta chains below come from one sample, sequenced in a study of shared T cell receptors in the human thymus. Repertoires were generated with immunoSEQ multiplex PCR, while TCRdb's copy carries only in-frame clones and drops some. The table has 720,000 or so clones, 80% to 90% seen once. The data also belong to a second study, concerning human thymus T cells.

Sequenced material: thymocytes. These receptors all come from a girl in the first two years of life with a congenital heart defect.

The genes are TRBV27 and TRBJ1-1; a weak D match, TRBD1 (6 bases). The CDR3 runs to 15 residues. Between the trimmed V and J ends, which lost 6 bases and 0 bases, there was a span of 14 bases. Germline lookup yields CDR1 MNHEY and CDR2 SMNVEV (reference sequence). In nucleotides, the CDR3 is TGTGCCAGCAGACCCCCGGGACAAATGAACACTGAAGCTTTCTTT. It codes for CASRPPGQMNTEAFF.

The CDR3 loop reads CASSSTSDKGTRANVLTF. CDR3 in DNA: TGTGCCAGCAGCTCCACCTCCGATAAAGGGACACGGGCCAACGTCCTGACTTTC. This sequence joins TRBV7-3 and TRBJ2-6, with D perhaps TRBD1 (6 bases). The CDR3 totals 18 residues. The germline V gene encodes CDR1 SGHTA and CDR2 FQGTGA. Trimming pared 4 bases from V and 5 bases from J, leaving 21 bases between.

The chain recombines TRBV5-4 with TRBJ1-2; 8 bases fit TRBD1. Germline V gives CDR1 SGHNT, CDR2 YYREEE (reference sequence). Unmatched junction bases numbered 13, after V lost 1 base and J lost 8 bases. The CDR3 contains 16 residues. CDR3 residues: CASSLTWDRLAGGYTF. DNA of the CDR3: TGTGCCAGCAGCTTGACTTGGGACAGGTTAGCTGGAGGCTACACCTTC.

V usage is TRBV9 and J usage is TRBJ1-1; 7 nucleotides line up with TRBD1. CDR3 length: 15 amino acids. The germline CDR1 and CDR2 sequences are SGDLS and YYNGEE. Germline trimming cut 4 bases from V and 1 base from J; bases unmatched to any gene: 7. In DNA form, the CDR3 reads TGTGCCAGCAGCCCGCGACAGGGTCAGAACACTGAAGCTTTCTTT. It encodes CASSPRQGQNTEAFF.

The rearrangement uses TRBV6-1 and TRBJ1-3, with TRBD1 identical over 9 bases. Germline V gene data show CDR1 as MNHNS and CDR2 as SASEGT. The V and J ends lost 3 bases and 4 bases, in that order; junction bases with no gene match: 7. There are 16 residues in the CDR3. CDR3 in DNA: TGTGCCAGCAGTGAGTCATGGACAGGGGAGGGAAACACCATATATTTT. Protein: CASSESWTGEGNTIYF.

The chain is built from TRBV19 and TRBJ2-7; the D gene is possibly TRBD2 (6 bases). The CDR3 is 15 amino acids. CDR1 is LNHDA and CDR2 is SQIVND in the germline V gene (reference sequence). Trimming cost V 5 bases and J 2 bases, with 16 bases left between them. CDR3 in DNA: TGTGCCAGTAGTTGGGAGGTTATGGCGACCTACGAGCAGTACTTC. This codes for CASSWEVMATYEQYF.

Remarks on this clone: An end of the junction does not agree with germline; a read error may underlie this. V and J are TRBV27 and TRBJ2-7; 7 nucleotides line up with TRBD1. The germline CDR1 and CDR2 sequences are MNHEY and SMNVEV (reference sequence). CDR3 length: 14 residues. The CDR3 nucleotides are TGTGTCAGCAGTCCCCGCCAGGGGGCCTACGAGCAGTACTTC. Amino acids: CVSSPRQGAYEQYF.

Regarding this clone: Mismatch with germline at one junction end may stem from a read error. In the same sample, other DNA sequences code for this CDR3. This rearrangement joins TRBV14 to TRBJ1-6; D is undetermined. Germline values: CDR1 SGHDN, CDR2 FVKESK. The CDR3 is 15 residues long. CDR3 amino acids: CASSQDRQENSPLHF. In nucleotides, the CDR3 is TGTGCCAGCAGCCAAGATCGGCAGGAAAATTCGCCCCTCCACTTT.

This chain joins TRBV5-6 and TRBJ2-7; 8 nucleotides match TRBD2. J gave up 0 bases and V 2 bases, and 7 bases lay outside the gene matches. Germline loops: CDR1 SGHDT, CDR2 YYEEEE. The CDR3 loop spans 16 amino acids. CDR3 coding DNA: TGTGCCAGCAGCTTTGGAGCGGGGGCGTACTCCTACGAGCAGTACTTC. It translates to CASSFGAGAYSYEQYF.

The rearrangement links TRBV27 to TRBJ2-7, with TRBD1 matching over 8 bases. The CDR3 is made up of 15 amino acids. Germline assignment: CDR1 MNHEY and CDR2 SMNVEV (reference sequence). V shed 5 bases, J shed 12 bases, and the junction held 18 bases outside the gene matches. Here the CDR3 reads CASSLENGTGQNPYF. The CDR3 bases are TGTGCCAGCAGTCTCGAAAACGGGACAGGCCAAAATCCGTACTTC.

The sample holds a few counts of this clone. The chain links TRBV19 to TRBJ1-5, with D perhaps TRBD1 (6 bases). The V end lost 5 bases, the J end lost 6 bases, and 11 bases lay between the germline ends. The CDR3 has 13 amino acids. Germline CDR1 LNHDA, CDR2 SQIVND (reference sequence). The CDR3 loop reads CASSATGRQPQHF. CDR3 in DNA: TGTGCCAGTAGTGCTACAGGGCGTCAGCCCCAGCATTTT.

This clone came up a few times. The chain carries TRBV28 and TRBJ2-1, with 7 bases lining up with TRBD1. Germline CDR1 is MDHEN and CDR2 is SYDVKM. The ends lost 6 bases at V and 0 bases at J; junction bases unmatched: 5. The CDR3 spans 15 residues. CDR3 coding DNA: TGTGCCAGCAGCCTGGGACAGAGCTCCTACAATGAGCAGTTCTTC. Translation: CASSLGQSSYNEQFF.

The chain employs TRBV5-5 and TRBJ1-1; a possible D gene is TRBD1 (6 bases). The V and J ends lost 3 bases and 4 bases respectively, with 22 bases between them. Per germline, CDR1 SGHKS and CDR2 YYEKEE (reference sequence). The CDR3 loop spans 17 amino acids. CDR3 region: CASSCAPGQGRITEAFF. CDR3 nucleotide sequence: TGTGCCAGCAGCTGCGCCCCCGGCCAGGGGCGAATCACTGAAGCTTTCTTT.

In its sample, this clone was seen a few times. The chain carries TRBV7-9 and TRBJ1-1, with unresolved D. Germline V gives CDR1 SEHNR, CDR2 FQNEAQ (reference sequence). The CDR3 consists of 14 residues. V lost 1 base and J 4 bases, leaving 10 bases between the germline ends. The DNA for the CDR3 is TGTGCCAGCAGCTTAGGGAGTGGTTTCACTGAAGCTTTCTTT. Protein sequence: CASSLGSGFTEAFF.

This chain links TRBV6-5 with TRBJ2-7, with a tentative D call TRBD1 (6 bases). CDR1 is MNHEY and CDR2 is SVGAGI in the germline V gene. V gave up 6 bases and J gave up 2 bases, with 17 bases separating them. CDR3 length: 15 residues. The CDR3 sequence is CASRGARAITYEQYF. The CDR3 DNA sequence: TGTGCCAGCAGGGGGGCCAGGGCAATAACCTACGAGCAGTACTTC.

This rearrangement joins TRBV15 to TRBJ1-5, with no clear D. The CDR3 runs 16 residues. Trimming left V 3 bases short and J 1 base short, with 13 bases between. CDR1 is LNHNV and CDR2 is YYDKDF in the germline V gene (reference sequence). CDR3 bases: TGTGCCACCAGCAGTACAGAGAACAAGAGCAATCAGCCCCAGCATTTT. This sequence encodes CATSSTENKSNQPQHF.

The chain employs TRBV11-3 and TRBJ2-2; tentatively, D is TRBD2 (5 bases). V shed 5 bases and J shed 0 bases, with 25 bases lying between them. Germline loops: CDR1 SGHNT, CDR2 YENEEA. The CDR3 runs 20 residues. The DNA of the CDR3 is TGTGCCAGCAGCGCCATCCTAGCCGACAACTCCACCGCGAACACCGGGGAGCTGTTTTTT. It encodes CASSAILADNSTANTGELFF.

This rearrangement joins TRBV30 to TRBJ2-4; TRBD2 matches at 9 bases. The CDR3 consists of 16 residues. Per the germline V gene, CDR1 is GTSNPN and CDR2 is SVGIG (reference sequence). V was clipped by 0 bases and J by 1 base; unmatched bases: 4. The CDR3 coding sequence is TGTGCCTGGAGTGTACAGCGGGGGGCGGCCAAAAACATTCAGTACTTC. As protein: CAWSVQRGAAKNIQYF.

The chain is built from TRBV7-3 and TRBJ2-1; a possible D gene is TRBD1 (6 bases). The CDR3 has 18 residues. In germline, CDR1 is SGHTA, CDR2 FQGTGA. Trimming cost V 11 bases and J 4 bases, with 30 bases left between them. CDR3: CALHRDRTDLPFYNEQFF. The CDR3 nucleotides are TGTGCCTTACACAGGGACCGAACTGACCTGCCCTTTTACAATGAGCAGTTCTTC.

The gene calls are TRBV18 and TRBJ1-2; D gene uncertain. V was pared by 3 bases and J by 9 bases, with 20 bases between. Germline V gene data show CDR1 as KGHSH and CDR2 as LQKENI. CDR3 length equals 15 residues. The CDR3, as DNA: TGTGCCAGCTCACCTACCCGGATACTCAACGACAGCTACACCTTC. The encoded protein is CASSPTRILNDSYTF.

The sample holds a few counts of this clone. The chain carries TRBV6-5 and TRBJ2-3; 9 bases match TRBD2. Germline V gives CDR1 MNHEY, CDR2 SVGAGI. The CDR3 runs 16 residues. Losses at the gene ends were 0 bases for V and 4 bases for J; bases not matched to a gene: 5. The CDR3 here is CASSYSAGGRPDTQYF. In DNA form, the CDR3 reads TGTGCCAGCAGTTACTCAGCGGGGGGCCGTCCAGATACGCAGTATTTT.

The V gene is TRBV23-1, the J gene TRBJ2-2; 8 nucleotides line up with TRBD1. TRBV23-1 is an open reading frame, and its role is uncertain. After removal of 4 bases from V and 6 bases from J, the junction contained 4 bases not matched to a gene. The length of the CDR3 is 14 residues. CDR3 DNA: TGCGCCAGCAGTCGTATACAGGGGGCCGGGGAGCTGTTTTTT. As protein: CASSRIQGAGELFF.

This clone turned up a few times. The chain uses TRBV5-6 and TRBJ1-6; D is ambiguous. The ends were cut back, 3 bases at V and 7 bases at J, with 14 bases in the middle. CDR1 and CDR2 from the germline V gene are SGHDT and YYEEEE. This CDR3 is 15 amino acids long. The CDR3 DNA reads as TGTGCCAGCAGCTACCGGGGAGGTTCAAATTCACCCCTCCACTTT. Protein sequence: CASSYRGGSNSPLHF.

V usage is TRBV4-3 and J usage is TRBJ2-2; 9 bases align to TRBD2. Losses at the gene ends were 4 bases for V and 6 bases for J; bases not matched to a gene: 15. The germline V gene has CDR1 LGHNA and CDR2 YSLEER. CDR3 length: 18 residues. This CDR3 reads CASSPYPVAAGGSGELFF. CDR3 in DNA: TGCGCCAGCAGCCCCTACCCGGTAGCAGCGGGGGGCTCCGGGGAGCTGTTTTTT.

The chain employs TRBV7-9 and TRBJ1-2; TRBD1 matches 7 bases. Germline CDR1 reads SEHNR; CDR2 reads FQNEAQ (reference sequence). This CDR3 contains 13 residues. The V segment lost 7 bases and the J segment 6 bases; nucleotides outside the gene matches: 8. The CDR3, as DNA: TGTGCCAGCACCCTTTTGGACAGGCATGGCTACACCTTC. This encodes CASTLLDRHGYTF.

Comments on this clone: Other DNA sequences in the same sample also yield this CDR3. The chain employs TRBV6-5 and TRBJ2-7; the match to TRBD1 covers 9 bases. In germline, CDR1 is MNHEY, CDR2 SVGAGI. The ends lost 0 bases at V and 4 bases at J; junction bases unmatched: 1. The CDR3 has 14 residues. The chain's CDR3 is CASSYSGTGYEQYF. CDR3 in DNA: TGTGCCAGCAGTTACTCAGGGACAGGGTACGAGCAGTACTTC.

The V gene is TRBV7-2, the J gene TRBJ1-2; 9 bases fit TRBD1. Germline CDR1 is SGHTA and CDR2 is FQGNSA. Trimming removed 2 bases from V and 4 bases from J; junction bases left unmatched: 8. CDR3 length: 16 amino acids. DNA of the CDR3: TGTGCCAGCAGCTTACCACAGGGGGCTACCGGCTATGGCTACACCTTC. This encodes CASSLPQGATGYGYTF.

The V and J genes are TRBV6-6 and TRBJ2-1; the D gene is possibly TRBD1 (6 bases). Trimming cost V 4 bases and J 7 bases, with 17 bases left between them. Germline V gene data show CDR1 as MNHNY and CDR2 as SVGAGI (reference sequence). The CDR3 extends over 15 amino acids. CDR3: CASSSGTKVVNEQFF. In DNA, the CDR3 is TGTGCCAGCAGTTCTGGGACAAAGGTGGTTAATGAGCAGTTCTTC.

This clone came up a few times. V usage is TRBV7-9 and J usage is TRBJ2-1, with 10 bases that match TRBD1. The V segment lost 5 bases and the J segment 6 bases; nucleotides outside the gene matches: 7. The CDR3 spans 15 residues. The germline V gene encodes CDR1 SEHNR and CDR2 FQNEAQ (reference sequence). The CDR3 nucleotides read TGTGCCAGCAGCACGACCGGGACAGGGGTCAATGAGCAGTTCTTC. Protein sequence: CASSTTGTGVNEQFF.